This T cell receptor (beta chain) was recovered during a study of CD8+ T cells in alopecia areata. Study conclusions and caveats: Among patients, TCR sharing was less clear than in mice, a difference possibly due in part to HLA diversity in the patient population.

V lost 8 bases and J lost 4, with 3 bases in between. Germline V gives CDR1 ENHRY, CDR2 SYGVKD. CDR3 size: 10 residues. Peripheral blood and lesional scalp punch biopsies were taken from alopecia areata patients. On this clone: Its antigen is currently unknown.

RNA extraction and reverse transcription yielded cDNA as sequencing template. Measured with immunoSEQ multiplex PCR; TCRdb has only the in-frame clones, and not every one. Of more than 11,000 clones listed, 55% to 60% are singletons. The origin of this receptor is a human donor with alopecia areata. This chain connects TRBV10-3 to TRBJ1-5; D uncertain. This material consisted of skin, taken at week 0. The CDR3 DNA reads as TGTGCCATCGATAATCAGCCCCAGCATTTT. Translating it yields CAIDNQPQHF.